This T cell receptor (beta chain) is from a study of T-cell reconstitution after alpha-beta-depleted transplantation in children. Findings and caveats of the study: The main origin of T-cell counts and diversity one year after transplant was newly produced T cells. It was reported that alpha-beta T cells came from several hundred expanded graft clones (about two months after transplant). Surviving recipient cells, namely T cells and thymic progenitors, were the source of high day-60 TCRbeta diversity in some patients.

It was with unique molecular identifiers that the TCRbeta library was prepared. TCRdb reprocessed the PCR reads with MiXCR, giving one entry per CDR3 protein. The table records some 87,000 distinct CDR3 sequences, roughly a sixth of them present only once. This CDR3 spans 15 amino acids. Germline lookup yields CDR1 SGHRS and CDR2 YFSETQ. Trimming took 4 bases from V and 2 from J; bases not matched to a gene: 7. This clonotype was recorded at least ten times. Its target is unknown. This chain uses TRBV5-1 with TRBJ2-7; 9 bases match TRBD1. The TCR comes from a male patient aged 2 to 9 who had a stem cell transplant for acute lymphoblastic leukemia, so the T cells may come from the graft donor. Sequenced here: PBMCs, mostly from graft donor cells, sampled 180 days after TCRalphabeta/CD19-depleted stem cell transplant. The CDR3 here is CASSPGTGITYEQYF. CDR3 DNA sequence: TGCGCCAGCAGCCCCGGGACAGGGATAACCTACGAGCAGTACTTC.